This entry features one TCR beta chain sequence. The clone's antigen remains unknown. Per-nucleotide qualities are absent, and no much larger clonotype sits a single base away. The CDR3 starts with the cysteine, ends with the phenylalanine, and has 15 residues. The read is trimmed to its CDR3 DNA, 45 bases read in frame from base 1. According to the germline V gene, CDR1 reads SGHTA and CDR2 reads FQGNSA. The junction shows trimming of 4 bases on V and 5 bases on J, plus 17 bases between the germline ends. RNA was extracted using the RNeasy kit, and about 0.45 to 1 ug of the RNA was reverse transcribed with random hexamers. TCR beta CDR3 regions were amplified with the immunoSEQ multiplex PCR assay covering 54 Vbeta and 13 Jbeta segments. PCR amplification bias was corrected by using a synthetic template baseline for primer optimization and computational correction. The authors processed their data as follows. Reads were annotated to V, D and J genes per IMGT and analyzed with immunoSEQ Analyzer, keeping only productive sequences. Clonality was calculated as one minus the Shannon entropy normalized by log2 of the number of productive unique sequences. Public and private clones were assessed among the 100 most prevalent clones of each patient and control. Susac-specific clones were defined as absent from healthy and MS cohorts, roughly 1,100 published viral clones and other ImmuneACCESS disease sequences. The public sequencing data were trimmed at Q25 with fastp and processed into clonotypes with MiXCR by TCRdb, which kept only in-frame beta chains. Each record represents a unique CDR3 protein, reported with the most common genes and DNA among its rows. The V and J calls follow TCRdb's processing rather than the paper's. This sample holds 90,000 to 150,000 distinct CDR3 sequences; about 93% were observed only once. Around 0.14% of the sample comes from the top ten.

Peripheral blood CD8+ and CD4+ T cells from healthy donors, Susac syndrome patients and multiple sclerosis patients were profiled using high-throughput TCR beta sequencing. Healthy donors were age- and sex-matched controls. CD8+ TEMRA cells were enriched by FACS, while bulk CD8+ and CD4+ T cells were purified by magnetic negative isolation. Blood was drawn into EDTA tubes, processed within 24 hours, and PBMCs were isolated by density gradient centrifugation. PBMCs intended for TCR sequencing were cryopreserved in liquid nitrogen and were subsequently thawed in a 37 degrees C water bath. The sorted or isolated CD4+, CD8+ and CD8+ TEMRA cells had a purity of 90% or higher. The sample is drawn from a study of CD8 T cells in Susac syndrome (dated by TCRdb to between 2017 and 2020). At the level of the whole study: Repertoire sequencing was used to test whether CD8+ T cell activation and differentiation in Susac syndrome was antigen driven.

The paper as a whole reports these results and caveats: The study acknowledged that relatively few individuals were included in the TCR sequencing and HLA analysis.

The chain is made from TRBV7-2 and TRBJ1-1; the D gene cannot be resolved reliably. This TCR was recovered from a human donor in good health. Source material: CD4+ T cells from PBMCs. The CDR3 has the sequence CASSSYVGLGTEAFF. The nucleotide sequence is TGTGCCAGCAGCTCCTACGTTGGTCTTGGGACTGAAGCTTTCTTT.